This T cell receptor (beta chain) was obtained from a study of OX40 agonist ivuxolimab in advanced cancers. Study results and caveats: Expanded clones were, on average, more numerous in CD8+ T cells than in CD4+. Certain nonresponders likewise exhibited a low normalized T-cell clonal expansion.

The CDR3 is 18 amino acids. CDR1 is SGHVS and CDR2 is FQNEAQ in the germline V gene. V was clipped by 0 bases and J by 6 bases, with 23 bases between them. Anyone with autoimmune disease history or systemic immunosuppression was excluded. The study sampled blood at baseline, cycle 4 day 1, and cycle 7 day 1. This clone has just one count. Its antigen is currently unknown. The assay was immunoSEQ multiplex PCR, and TCRdb's table has in-frame clones only and misses some. The data contain fewer than 20,000 clones, more than 80% of them singletons. Sequences were derived from CD4+ or CD8+ T cells sorted from blood, sampled in a trial of the OX40 agonist ivuxolimab. This receptor was taken from an adult with an advanced solid tumor such as melanoma, head and neck, liver or kidney cancer. The genes are TRBV7-8 and TRBJ1-1, with D possibly matching TRBD1 (6 bases). The CDR3: CASSLAQPGHRGSAEAFF. DNA for the CDR3: TGTGCCAGCAGCTTAGCACAACCGGGACATCGTGGGTCTGCTGAAGCTTTCTTT.